Listed below are T cell receptor beta chains from one sample, sequenced in a study of CD8 T cells in ankylosing spondylitis. From the 5' RACE reads, TCRdb called clonotypes with MiXCR, one entry per CDR3 protein. Here the sample spans 200,000 to 250,000 distinct CDR3 sequences, more than 25% being singletons. The specimen sequenced was blood, either unsorted or a sorted T cell fraction (not recorded which). The receptors come from a male donor with ankylosing spondylitis or in good health (not recorded which). The CDR3 runs from the conserved cysteine through the conserved F or W. A D gene is named only where the DNA matches it firmly. The listing skips clone size in some rows; elsewhere it reads once, few, many or a size class.

TRBV5-1	TRBJ1-6	NA	few	TGCGCCAGCAGCCAACAGGGCCCTCCAAATAATTCACCCCTCCACTTT	CASSQQGPPNNSPLHF
TRBV27	TRBJ2-1	NA	few	TGTGCCAGCAGTTTCGGGTACTCAGGGCCGGGCAACAATGAGCAGTTCTTC	CASSFGYSGPGNNEQFF
TRBV20-1	TRBJ1-5	TRBD1	many	TGCAGTGCTACCCGACAGGGTATTCAGCCCCAGCATTTT	CSATRQGIQPQHF
TRBV7-2	TRBJ1-2	NA	many	TGTGCCAGCAGCTTAGGGGGGGCTGGCGTCTATGGCTACACCTTC	CASSLGGAGVYGYTF
TRBV3-1	TRBJ2-1	NA	NA	TGTGCCAGCAGCCAAGTCGCGGGATCTCGACACAATGAGCAGTTCTTC	CASSQVAGSRHNEQFF
TRBV5-1	TRBJ1-6	NA	many	TGCGCCAGCAGCTTCCTGGGACCGTTGATGAATTCACCCCTCCACTTT	CASSFLGPLMNSPLHF
TRBV12-3/TRBV12-4	TRBJ1-2	NA	few	TGTGCCAGCAGTTTACAGGGAATCTATGGCTACACCTTC	CASSLQGIYGYTF
TRBV5-1	TRBJ2-7	NA	NA	TGCGCCAGCAGCTTCGACACAGCCACCTACGAGCAGTACTTC	CASSFDTATYEQYF
TRBV20-1	TRBJ2-5	NA	many	TGCAGTGCTAGAGATGAAGGGAACAACGTCCAAGAGACCCAGTACTTC	CSARDEGNNVQETQYF
TRBV29-1	TRBJ2-3	TRBD2	many	TGCAGCGCCACCGGGGCGGGAGGCCCAGATACGCAGTATTTT	CSATGAGGPDTQYF
TRBV20-1	TRBJ1-5	NA	many	TGCAGTGCTAGGGATAGCAATCAGCCCCAGCATTTT	CSARDSNQPQHF
TRBV5-6	TRBJ1-2	NA	many	TGTGCCAGCAGCTTCGGCAGAGACTATGGCTACACCTTC	CASSFGRDYGYTF
TRBV12-3/TRBV12-4	TRBJ1-2	TRBD1	NA	TGTGCCAGCAGTTTAGAGGCAGGGGGCGTCGGCTACACCTTC	CASSLEAGGVGYTF
TRBV20-1	TRBJ1-2	NA	few	TGCAGTGCTAGCGACGGGGTAGGCTATGGCTACACCTTC	CSASDGVGYGYTF
TRBV12-3/TRBV12-4	TRBJ2-7	TRBD1	few	TGTGCCAGCAGTTTAAGGCGAGACAGGGTTGTCTACGAGCAGTACTTC	CASSLRRDRVVYEQYF
TRBV4-2	TRBJ1-5	NA	NA	TGTGCCATGAGCAACGGGCTCAATCAGCCCCAGCATTTT	CAMSNGLNQPQHF
TRBV29-1	TRBJ1-2	TRBD1	NA	TGCAGCGTTAGGCACTCCGGGACAGGAAATTATGGCTACACCTTC	CSVRHSGTGNYGYTF
TRBV12-3/TRBV12-4	TRBJ2-7	NA	many	TGTGCCAGCAGTTTAGCTAAAGTCGAGCAGTACTTC	CASSLAKVEQYF
TRBV11-2	TRBJ1-1	NA	many	TGTGCCAGCAGCCCAAATAGGGGGACTGAAGCTTTCTTT	CASSPNRGTEAFF
TRBV7-2	TRBJ1-2	TRBD1	many	TGTGCCAGCAGCTCTGACAGGGGGTGGTATGGCTACACCTTC	CASSSDRGWYGYTF
TRBV9	TRBJ2-4	NA	many	TGTGCCAGCAGTGCAGGGGGGACCAAAAACATTCAGTACTTC	CASSAGGTKNIQYF
TRBV5-1	TRBJ2-5	TRBD1	many	TGCGCCAGCAGCACTCCCGACAGGGCCCTGGGGGAGACCCAGTACTTC	CASSTPDRALGETQYF
TRBV6-5	TRBJ2-7	TRBD2	many	TGTGCCAGCAGTTACTCGAGCGGGAGCTCCTACGAGCAGTACTTC	CASSYSSGSSYEQYF
TRBV7-2	TRBJ2-1	TRBD2	many	TGTGCCAGCAGCCCCACAGGACGGGAGGCTCCGTTCTTC	CASSPTGREAPFF
TRBV29-1	TRBJ1-5	TRBD1	NA	TGCAGCGTGCGAACAGGGGCGGGTCAGCCCCAGCATTTT	CSVRTGAGQPQHF
TRBV4-2	TRBJ2-7	NA	NA	TGTGCCAGCAGCCAAGATGGCAACGAGCAGTACTTC	CASSQDGNEQYF
TRBV4-2	TRBJ2-7	TRBD1	once	TGTGCCAGCAGCCAAGATACAGGGGCGGGCTACGAGCAGTACTTC	CASSQDTGAGYEQYF
TRBV7-9	TRBJ2-5	NA	few	TGTGCCAGCAGCGCACAGGCGGTTTCCCAAGAGACCCAGTACTTC	CASSAQAVSQETQYF
TRBV20-1	TRBJ2-3	TRBD2	NA	TGCAGTGCTAGTGGTGCGGGAGGGCCCCGGTCGAATACGCAGTATTTT	CSASGAGGPRSNTQYF
TRBV7-8	TRBJ2-5	TRBD1	NA	TGTGCCAGCAGCTTAACACCCGGGACAGGACAAGAGACCCAGTACTTC	CASSLTPGTGQETQYF
TRBV11-3	TRBJ2-1	NA	NA	TGTGCCAGCAGCCCCTCCCCGGGTCCAGGGGCCACCAATGAGCAGTTCTTC	CASSPSPGPGATNEQFF
TRBV5-1	TRBJ2-5	TRBD1	NA	TGCGCCAGCAGGTCGGGACAGACCCCGGAGACCCAGTACTTC	CASRSGQTPETQYF
TRBV29-1	TRBJ2-1	TRBD1	many	TGCAGCGTTTCGGACAGGGGCCACTACAATGAGCAGTTCTTC	CSVSDRGHYNEQFF